This T cell receptor beta chain stems from a study of blood T cell repertoires in COVID-19. About the study: Both acute and convalescent COVID-19 samples were obtained from the United States, Italy and Spain. T cells, B-cell-depleted T cells, or PBMCs supplied cDNA or gDNA.

Seattle patient enrollment occurred during active infection, with longitudinal follow-up thereafter. Original processing methods: Amplification with reference gene primers provided the estimates of nucleated cell counts. Produced via immunoSEQ multiplex PCR; TCRdb's table is partial and in-frame only. V, J and clone size derive from that table, while D and trimming were established from the DNA sequence. The table includes 200,000 to 250,000 clones, 92% detected once. The CDR3 has 15 residues. This clone was detected only once. Sample: peripheral blood. The chain carries TRBV21-1 and TRBJ1-3. TRBV21-1 is noted as a pseudogene. This clonotype was obtained from a man in his thirties or forties with COVID-19, enrolled during active disease. The CDR3 nucleotides are TGTGCCAGCAGCCGACGGAGGGTGCCGGGAAACACCATATATTTT. Translation: CASSRRRVPGNTIYF.